Below, 25 T cell receptor beta chains from the same sample are listed, as sequenced in a study of cytomegalovirus exposure and HLA in healthy donors. Researchers ran the PCR with 60 Vbeta and 13 Jbeta primers. Repertoires were generated with immunoSEQ multiplex PCR, while TCRdb's copy carries only in-frame clones and drops some. The table has some 90,000 clones, 70% to 85% seen once; the top ten hold around a tenth. The sample was PBMCs. The receptors shown here come from a human donor in good health.

J is TRBJ2-7 and V is TRBV6-5; 7 positions agree with TRBD2. The CDR3 has 13 residues. In germline, CDR1 is MNHEY, CDR2 SVGAGI. V shed 7 bases and J 2 bases; nucleotides not matched to a gene: 5. The CDR3 bases are TGTGCCAGCAACCCTAGCGGCACCTACGAGCAGTACTTC. It specifies CASNPSGTYEQYF.

V usage is TRBV7-8 and J usage is TRBJ2-6; 13 bases are a match to TRBD2. J was trimmed by 4 bases and V by 5 bases; bases with no gene match: 14. This CDR3 is 20 amino acids long. Germline assignment: CDR1 SGHVS and CDR2 FQNEAQ. The CDR3 sequence is CASSPYRGLAGVSGANVLTF. The CDR3 DNA follows: TGTGCCAGCAGCCCATATCGTGGACTAGCGGGAGTCTCGGGGGCCAACGTCCTGACTTTC. Full variable domain (missing parts from reference TRBV7-8 and TRBJ2-6): GAGVSQSPRYKVAKRGQDVALRCDPISGHVSLFWYQQALGQGPEFLTYFQNEAQLDKSGLPSDRFFAERPEGSVSTLKIQRTQQEDSAVYLCASSPYRGLAGVSGANVLTFGAGSRLTVL.

Points on this clone: The germline gene is not matched at one end of the junction; a read error may be the cause. The chain employs TRBV27 and TRBJ2-5; 8 bases line up with TRBD1. This CDR3 contains 15 residues. Germline V gives CDR1 MNHEY, CDR2 SMNVEV (reference sequence). Here the CDR3 DNA reads TGTGCCAGCAGTTCACAGGGGGTCCCCCAAGGGACCCAGTACTTC. Its translation: CASSSQGVPQGTQYF.

The CDR3 is CASSHGADTQYF. DNA for the CDR3: TGTGCCAGCAGCCACGGAGCAGATACGCAGTATTTT. This rearrangement joins TRBV11-2 to TRBJ2-3, with D uncertain. The CDR3 has 12 residues. Germline V gene sequence: CDR1 SGHAT, CDR2 FQNNGV. Between the trimmed V and J ends, which lost 5 bases and 4 bases, there was a span of 7 bases.

This clone has only a few counts. This chain uses TRBV19 with TRBJ1-1; 9 nucleotides agree with TRBD1. This CDR3 is built from 16 residues. Trimming at V came to 4 bases and at J to 5 bases, leaving 11 bases not matched to a gene. Germline V gives CDR1 LNHDA, CDR2 SQIVND (reference sequence). CDR3 coding DNA: TGTGCCAGTAGTAGCGGACAGGGGAGAGTTAGGACTGAAGCTTTCTTT. Protein: CASSSGQGRVRTEAFF.

Only one count was recorded for this clone. The chain couples TRBV19 to TRBJ2-1; 12 bases align to TRBD2. The J segment lost 4 bases and the V segment lost 3 bases, leaving 1 base of the junction unmatched. The CDR3 runs to 15 residues. CDR1 is LNHDA, CDR2 SQIVND, per germline (reference sequence). CDR3 residues: CASSIGTSGYNEQFF. CDR3 DNA: TGTGCCAGTAGTATCGGGACTAGCGGGTACAATGAGCAGTTCTTC. The entire variable domain, with the rest obtained from reference TRBV19 and TRBJ2-1, is as follows: DGGITQSPKYLFRKEGQNVTLSCEQNLNHDAMYWYRQDPGQGLRLIYYSQIVNDFQKGDIAEGYSVSREKKESFPLTVTSAQKNPTAFYLCASSIGTSGYNEQFFGPGTRLTVL.

The V and J genes are TRBV6-1 and TRBJ2-4; the D gene is possibly TRBD1 (5 bases). The germline V gene encodes CDR1 MNHNS and CDR2 SASEGT. V shed 4 bases and J shed 2 bases, with 9 bases lying between them. This CDR3 comprises 14 residues. The DNA of the CDR3 is TGTGCCAGCAGTGGTAGGGGTACCAAAAACATTCAGTACTTC. The encoded protein is CASSGRGTKNIQYF.

This chain links TRBV28 with TRBJ2-7; 7 positions agree with TRBD1. CDR1 is MDHEN, CDR2 SYDVKM, per germline. The V and J ends lost 6 bases and 4 bases, in that order; junction bases with no gene match: 9. The CDR3 extends over 14 amino acids. For the CDR3, the DNA is TGTGCCAGCAGGTTCCGGGACAGACCTTACGAGCAGTACTTC. This codes for CASRFRDRPYEQYF. Combining the CDR3 with reference TRBV28 and TRBJ2-7 gives the whole variable domain DVKVTQSSRYLVKRTGEKVFLECVQDMDHENMFWYRQDPGLGLRLIYFSYDVKMKEKGDIPEGYSVSREKKERFSLILESASTNQTSMYLCASRFRDRPYEQYFGPGTRLTVT.

This clone was seen only once. The chain uses TRBV28 and TRBJ2-3, with D possibly TRBD2 on 6 matching bases. Germline V gene data show CDR1 as MDHEN and CDR2 as SYDVKM. The CDR3 covers 17 residues. The ends were cut back, 6 bases at V and 1 base at J, with 20 bases in the middle. The CDR3 DNA is TGTGCCAGCAGCCCTTCTGGCGGAGGGCTCCGCACAGATACGCAGTATTTT. The encoded protein is CASSPSGGGLRTDTQYF.

This chain joins TRBV6-6 and TRBJ2-7; TRBD2 aligns across 14 bases. V gave up 2 bases and J gave up 7 bases; unmatched junction bases: 7. The CDR3 loop spans 16 amino acids. CDR1 is MNHNY, CDR2 SVGAGI, per germline (reference sequence). The DNA for the CDR3 is TGTGCCAGCAGTTACCGGCGACTAGCGGGAGGGGAGGAGCAGTACTTC. Translation: CASSYRRLAGGEEQYF.

This chain uses TRBV2 with TRBJ2-7; 9 bases align to TRBD2. V was clipped by 7 bases and J by 2 bases; unmatched bases: 18. Germline CDR1 SNHLY, CDR2 FYNNEI. This CDR3 contains 18 residues. In DNA form, the CDR3 reads TGTGCCAGCACCACGCGGGAACTAGCGGGTAACTCGGCCTACGAGCAGTACTTC. Its translation is CASTTRELAGNSAYEQYF.

This clone has more than one count but fewer than ten. This chain links TRBV6-5 with TRBJ2-1, with TRBD1 matching over 7 bases. Germline loops: CDR1 MNHEY, CDR2 SVGAGI. Unmatched junction bases numbered 8, after V lost 6 bases and J lost 3 bases. The CDR3 totals 15 residues. CDR3 sequence: CASRAMGQIYNEQFF. In DNA form, the CDR3 reads TGTGCCAGCAGAGCCATGGGACAGATCTACAATGAGCAGTTCTTC.

This rearrangement joins TRBV4-2 to TRBJ2-1; the match to TRBD2 covers 9 bases. The germline V gene encodes CDR1 LGHNA and CDR2 YNFKEQ. V was pared by 2 bases and J by 4 bases, with 9 bases of the junction left unmatched. The CDR3 has 17 amino acids. The CDR3 coding sequence is TGTGCCAGCAGCCAAACCGTGGGGGCGGGGGGGTACAATGAGCAGTTCTTC. This codes for CASSQTVGAGGYNEQFF.

The chain uses TRBV5-1 and TRBJ1-1, with TRBD1 matching 9 bases. Germline CDR1 SGHRS, CDR2 YFSETQ. The CDR3 has 19 amino acids. Germline trimming cut 0 bases from V and 1 base from J; bases unmatched to any gene: 13. The CDR3 spells CASSLVRTGVPPENTEAFF. In nucleotides, the CDR3 is TGCGCCAGCAGCTTGGTTAGGACAGGGGTCCCCCCGGAGAACACTGAAGCTTTCTTT.

The V gene is TRBV6-5, the J gene TRBJ2-5; the match to TRBD2 covers 12 bases. V lost 0 bases to trimming and J lost 5 bases; unmatched junction nucleotides: 1. CDR3 size: 15 residues. Germline V gene sequence: CDR1 MNHEY, CDR2 SVGAGI. Here the CDR3 reads CASSYSTSGGETQYF. The CDR3 bases are TGTGCCAGCAGTTACTCGACTAGCGGGGGCGAGACCCAGTACTTC.

V and J are TRBV27 and TRBJ1-5; D might be TRBD1 (6 bases). Looked up from germline, CDR1 is MNHEY and CDR2 is SMNVEV (reference sequence). Between the trimmed V and J ends, which lost 6 bases and 0 bases, there was a span of 12 bases. The CDR3 is 15 residues long. The CDR3 region is CASSPTGFSNQPQHF. For the CDR3, the DNA is TGTGCCAGCAGCCCGACAGGCTTTAGCAATCAGCCCCAGCATTTT.

This clone was recorded once. The V call is TRBV6-1, the J call TRBJ1-1, with D maybe TRBD1 (6 bases). The CDR3 covers 15 residues. CDR1 and CDR2 from the germline V gene are MNHNS and SASEGT. V lost 4 bases, J lost 3 bases, and 15 bases lay in between. CDR3 region: CASSGNQGWYTEAFF. The CDR3 coding sequence is TGTGCCAGCAGTGGAAACCAGGGGTGGTACACTGAAGCTTTCTTT.

V and J are TRBV10-3 and TRBJ2-7; 7 positions match TRBD2. Germline assignment: CDR1 ENHRY and CDR2 SYGVKD. V lost 7 bases, J lost 11 bases, and 14 bases stayed unmatched. The CDR3 runs 13 residues. Here the CDR3 DNA reads TGTGCCATCACTTCGAACCCTGACGCGGGGGAGTACTTC. As protein: CAITSNPDAGEYF.

The rearrangement links TRBV7-2 to TRBJ2-7; 7 positions match TRBD2. The ends lost 1 base at V and 2 bases at J; junction bases unmatched: 8. Germline CDR1 reads SGHTA; CDR2 reads FQGNSA. This CDR3 contains 16 residues. The CDR3 reads CASSLGVWAGAYEQYF. CDR3 nucleotides: TGTGCCAGCAGCTTAGGTGTTTGGGCGGGGGCCTACGAGCAGTACTTC.

The V and J genes are TRBV27 and TRBJ2-7; 11 positions match TRBD1. V was pared by 5 bases and J by 4 bases, with 10 bases of the junction left unmatched. The CDR3 covers 16 residues. Germline V CDR1 and CDR2: MNHEY, SMNVEV (reference sequence). CDR3 DNA sequence: TGTGCCAGCAGTCACTCCGGACAGGGGGCCTATTACGAGCAGTACTTC. It specifies CASSHSGQGAYYEQYF.

This chain links TRBV15 with TRBJ1-1; D may be TRBD1 (5 bases). CDR1 is LNHNV, CDR2 YYDKDF, per germline (reference sequence). This CDR3 region has 15 residues. Between the trimmed V and J ends, which lost 3 bases and 1 base, there was a span of 12 bases. CDR3 loop: CATSRAWGGNTEAFF. CDR3 sequence (DNA): TGTGCCACCAGCAGGGCTTGGGGGGGGAACACTGAAGCTTTCTTT.

This clone occurred a few times. V usage is TRBV7-2 and J usage is TRBJ2-1, with TRBD1 identical over 7 bases. The CDR3 is 14 residues long. CDR1 and CDR2 (germline): SGHTA, FQGNSA. J was trimmed by 3 bases and V by 4 bases; bases with no gene match: 3. The CDR3 region has the DNA TGTGCCAGCAGCTCGAGGGACAGCTACAATGAGCAGTTCTTC. Encoded protein: CASSSRDSYNEQFF.

This sequence joins TRBV6-1 and TRBJ2-3; 9 bases map to TRBD1. The CDR3 has 19 residues. Germline V gene lookup returns CDR1 MNHNS and CDR2 SASEGT. J lost 2 bases, V lost 1 base, and 13 bases had no gene match. CDR3 nucleotides: TGTGCCAGCAGTGAAGGAACGGGACAGGGTTTAGGAATCACAGATACGCAGTATTTT. Encoded protein: CASSEGTGQGLGITDTQYF.

V is TRBV7-8 and J is TRBJ1-2, with a tentative D call TRBD1 (5 bases). Germline V gene lookup returns CDR1 SGHVS and CDR2 FQNEAQ. The CDR3 spans 13 residues. Trimming removed 1 base from V and 4 bases from J, with 7 bases in between. CDR3 coding DNA: TGTGCCAGCAGCTTAGACAGGTTCTATGGCTACACCTTC. Amino acid sequence: CASSLDRFYGYTF. The whole variable domain, remainder taken from reference TRBV7-8 and TRBJ1-2, is GAGVSQSPRYKVAKRGQDVALRCDPISGHVSLFWYQQALGQGPEFLTYFQNEAQLDKSGLPSDRFFAERPEGSVSTLKIQRTQQEDSAVYLCASSLDRFYGYTFGSGTRLTVV.

This chain connects TRBV5-4 to TRBJ2-1, with 7 bases lining up with TRBD1. This CDR3 has 14 residues. Per the germline V gene, CDR1 is SGHNT and CDR2 is YYREEE (reference sequence). The V segment lost 0 bases and the J segment 4 bases; nucleotides outside the gene matches: 1. The CDR3 loop is CASSLGDSYNEQFF. The CDR3 DNA follows: TGTGCCAGCAGCTTGGGGGACAGTTACAATGAGCAGTTCTTC. Supplemented by reference TRBV5-4 and TRBJ2-1, the full variable domain reads ETGVTQSPTHLIKTRGQQVTLRCSSQSGHNTVSWYQQALGQGPQFIFQYYREEENGRGNFPPRFSGLQFPNYSSELNVNALELDDSALYLCASSLGDSYNEQFFGPGTRLTVL.